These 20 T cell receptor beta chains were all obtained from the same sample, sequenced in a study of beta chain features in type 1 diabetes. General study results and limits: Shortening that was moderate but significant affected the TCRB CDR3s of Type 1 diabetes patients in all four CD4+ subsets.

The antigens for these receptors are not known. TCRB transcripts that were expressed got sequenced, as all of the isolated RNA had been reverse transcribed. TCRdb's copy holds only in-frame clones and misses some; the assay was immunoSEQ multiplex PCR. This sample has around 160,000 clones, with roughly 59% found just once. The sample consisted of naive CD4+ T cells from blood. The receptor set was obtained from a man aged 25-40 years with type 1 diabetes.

The DNA for the CDR3 is TGTGCCTGGGCTCAACCCGGGACAGGCTATGGCTACACCTTC. It is translated as CAWAQPGTGYGYTF. This chain links TRBV30 with TRBJ1-2; the match to TRBD1 covers 8 bases. The germline V gene has CDR1 GTSNPN and CDR2 SVGIG (reference sequence). J lost 4 bases, V lost 5 bases, and 9 bases had no gene match. CDR3 size: 14 residues.

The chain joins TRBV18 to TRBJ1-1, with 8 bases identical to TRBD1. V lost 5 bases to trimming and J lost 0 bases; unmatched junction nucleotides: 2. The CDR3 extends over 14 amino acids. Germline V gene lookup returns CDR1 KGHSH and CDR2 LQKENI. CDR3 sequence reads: CASSAGQVNTEAFF. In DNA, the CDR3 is TGTGCCAGCTCAGCGGGACAGGTGAACACTGAAGCTTTCTTT.

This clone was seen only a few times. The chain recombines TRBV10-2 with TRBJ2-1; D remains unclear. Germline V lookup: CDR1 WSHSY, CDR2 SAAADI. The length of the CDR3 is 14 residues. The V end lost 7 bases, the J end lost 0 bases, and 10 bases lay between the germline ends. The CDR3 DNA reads TGCGCCAGCATTACGGCGAGCTCCTACAATGAGCAGTTCTTC. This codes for CASITASSYNEQFF.

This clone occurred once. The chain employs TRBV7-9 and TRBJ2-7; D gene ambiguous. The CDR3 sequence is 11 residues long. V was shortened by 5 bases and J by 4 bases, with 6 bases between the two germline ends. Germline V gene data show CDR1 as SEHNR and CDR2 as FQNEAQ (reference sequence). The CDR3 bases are TGTGCCAGCAGCCAGGAGTACGAGCAGTACTTC. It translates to CASSQEYEQYF.

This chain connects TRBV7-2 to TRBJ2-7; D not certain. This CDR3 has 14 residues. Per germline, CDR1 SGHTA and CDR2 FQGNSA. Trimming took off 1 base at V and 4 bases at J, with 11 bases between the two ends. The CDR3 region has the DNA TGTGCCAGCAGCTTAGTCGTTAGCTATTACGAGCAGTACTTC. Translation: CASSLVVSYYEQYF.

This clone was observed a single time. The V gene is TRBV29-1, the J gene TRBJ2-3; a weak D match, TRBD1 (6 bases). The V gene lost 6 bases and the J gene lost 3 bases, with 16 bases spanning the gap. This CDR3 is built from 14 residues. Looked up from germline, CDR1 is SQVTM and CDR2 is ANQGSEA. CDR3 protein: CSVLTDSGTDTQYF. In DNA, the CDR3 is TGCAGCGTCCTCACGGACAGTGGGACAGATACGCAGTATTTT.

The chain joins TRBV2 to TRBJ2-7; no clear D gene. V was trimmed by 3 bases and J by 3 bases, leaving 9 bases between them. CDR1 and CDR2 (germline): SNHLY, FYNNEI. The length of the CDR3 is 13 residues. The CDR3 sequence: CASSEYRYYEQYF. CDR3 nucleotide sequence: TGTGCCAGCAGTGAGTACAGATACTACGAGCAGTACTTC.

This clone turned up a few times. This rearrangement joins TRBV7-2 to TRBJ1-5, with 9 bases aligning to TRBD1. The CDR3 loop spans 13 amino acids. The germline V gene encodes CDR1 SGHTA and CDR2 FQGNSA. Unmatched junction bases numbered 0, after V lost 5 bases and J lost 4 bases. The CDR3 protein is CASSGTGNQPQHF. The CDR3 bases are TGTGCCAGCAGCGGGACAGGGAATCAGCCCCAGCATTTT.

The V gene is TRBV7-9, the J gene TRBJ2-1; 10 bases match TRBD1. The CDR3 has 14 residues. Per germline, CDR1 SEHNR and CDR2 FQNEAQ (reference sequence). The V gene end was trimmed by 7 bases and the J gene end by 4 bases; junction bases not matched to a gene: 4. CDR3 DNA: TGTGCCAGCATCGGGACAGGGGTATACAATGAGCAGTTCTTC. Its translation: CASIGTGVYNEQFF.

DNA for the CDR3: TGCGCCAGCTCCCACATTCAGTACTTC. Residues: CASSHIQYF. This rearrangement joins TRBV4-3 to TRBJ2-4; unclear D gene. V was cut by 8 bases and J by 8 bases, with 4 bases left in between. CDR1 and CDR2 (germline): LGHNA, YSLEER. The CDR3 runs to 9 residues.

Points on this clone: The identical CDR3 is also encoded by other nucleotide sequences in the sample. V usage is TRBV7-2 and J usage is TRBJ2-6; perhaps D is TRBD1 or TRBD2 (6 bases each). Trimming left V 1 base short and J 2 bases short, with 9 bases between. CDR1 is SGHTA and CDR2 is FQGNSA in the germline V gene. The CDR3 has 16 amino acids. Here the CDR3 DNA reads TGTGCCAGCAGCTTAGTTGGGGGGCCTGGGGCCAACGTCCTGACTTTC. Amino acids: CASSLVGGPGANVLTF.

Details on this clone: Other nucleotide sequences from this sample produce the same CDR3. CDR3 in amino acids: CSVQGNYGYTF. CDR3 coding DNA: TGCAGCGTTCAGGGGAACTATGGCTACACCTTC. The V gene is TRBV29-1, the J gene TRBJ1-2, with D possibly matching TRBD1 (6 bases). The germline CDR1 and CDR2 sequences are SQVTM and ANQGSEA. The CDR3 is 11 residues long. V lost 5 bases and J lost 2, with 6 bases in between.

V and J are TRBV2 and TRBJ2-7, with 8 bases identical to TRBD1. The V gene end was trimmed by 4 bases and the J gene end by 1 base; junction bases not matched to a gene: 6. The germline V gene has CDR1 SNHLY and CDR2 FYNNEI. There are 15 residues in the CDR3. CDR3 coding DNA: TGTGCCAGCAGTGCCGACAGGGGAGTGTCCTACGAGCAGTACTTC. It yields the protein CASSADRGVSYEQYF.

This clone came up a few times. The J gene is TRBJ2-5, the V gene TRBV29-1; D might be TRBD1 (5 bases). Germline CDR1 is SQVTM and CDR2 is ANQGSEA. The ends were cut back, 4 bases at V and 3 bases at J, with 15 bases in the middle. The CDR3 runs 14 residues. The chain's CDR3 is CSVAGRQIKETQYF. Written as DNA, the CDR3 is TGCAGCGTTGCGGGCCGACAGATTAAAGAGACCCAGTACTTC.

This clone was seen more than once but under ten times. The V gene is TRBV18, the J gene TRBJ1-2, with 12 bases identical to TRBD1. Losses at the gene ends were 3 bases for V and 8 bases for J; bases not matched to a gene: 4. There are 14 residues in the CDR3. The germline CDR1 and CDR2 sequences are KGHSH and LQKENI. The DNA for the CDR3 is TGTGCCAGCTCACCGGGACAGGGGGCGAAAGGCTACACCTTC. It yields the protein CASSPGQGAKGYTF.

CDR3 in DNA: TGTGCCAGCTCACCACGGGATACGACGGCAAATTCACCCCTCCACTTT. Protein: CASSPRDTTANSPLHF. The chain has TRBV18 and TRBJ1-6; D unclear. This CDR3 contains 16 residues. The V and J ends lost 1 base and 7 bases respectively, with 14 bases between them. Germline V lookup: CDR1 KGHSH, CDR2 LQKENI.

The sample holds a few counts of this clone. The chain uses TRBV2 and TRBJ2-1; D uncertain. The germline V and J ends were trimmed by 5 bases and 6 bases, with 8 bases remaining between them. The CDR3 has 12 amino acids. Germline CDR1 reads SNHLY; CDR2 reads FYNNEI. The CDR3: CASSPEINEQFF. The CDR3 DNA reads TGTGCCAGCAGTCCCGAAATCAATGAGCAGTTCTTC.

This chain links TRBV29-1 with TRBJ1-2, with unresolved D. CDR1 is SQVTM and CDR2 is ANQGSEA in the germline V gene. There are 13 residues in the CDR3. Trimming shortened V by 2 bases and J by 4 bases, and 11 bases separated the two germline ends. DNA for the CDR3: TGCAGCGTTGAACGAGTCACCATCTATGGCTACACCTTC. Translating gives CSVERVTIYGYTF. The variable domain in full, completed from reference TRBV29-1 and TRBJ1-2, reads SAVISQKPSRDICQRGTSLTIQCQVDSQVTMMFWYRQQPGQSLTLIATANQGSEATYESGFVIDKFPISRPNLTFSTLTVSNMSPEDSSIYLCSVERVTIYGYTFGSGTRLTVV.

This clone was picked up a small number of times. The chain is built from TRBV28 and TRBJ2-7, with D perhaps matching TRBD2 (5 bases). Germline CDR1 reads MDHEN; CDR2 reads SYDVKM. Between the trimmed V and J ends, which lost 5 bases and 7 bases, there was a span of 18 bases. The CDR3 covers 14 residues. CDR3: CASSTRSRSGEQYF. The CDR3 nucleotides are TGTGCCAGCAGTACACGATCCCGTTCGGGGGAGCAGTACTTC.

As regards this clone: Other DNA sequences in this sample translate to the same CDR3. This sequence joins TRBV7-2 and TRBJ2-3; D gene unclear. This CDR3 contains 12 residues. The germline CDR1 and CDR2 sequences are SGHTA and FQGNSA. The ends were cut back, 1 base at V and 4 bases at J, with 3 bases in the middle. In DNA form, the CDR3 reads TGTGCCAGCAGCTTAGGCGCAGATACGCAGTATTTT. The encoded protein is CASSLGADTQYF.